These T cell receptor beta chains were read from a single sample in a study of T-cell reconstitution after alpha-beta-depleted transplantation in children. Via MiXCR, TCRdb re-called the PCR reads, giving one row per CDR3 protein. Found here are hundreds of thousands of distinct CDR3 sequences, roughly 13% of them singletons; the top ten hold over 2%. The starting material was PBMCs, mostly from graft donor cells, obtained 360 days after TCRalphabeta/CD19-depleted stem cell transplant. All receptors come from a male patient younger than 18 who had a stem cell transplant for acute myeloid leukemia, so the T cells may come from the graft donor. Both conserved end residues are trimmed from each CDR3.

j_call	v_call	cdr3_aa
TRBJ2-5	TRBV20-1	SARYFETQY
TRBJ2-6	TRBV20-1	SAYSGRPSGANVLT
TRBJ1-2	TRBV12-3/TRBV12-4	ASSFGTGTYKGYT
TRBJ2-5	TRBV29-1	SVVKSRGETQY
TRBJ1-1	TRBV19	ASSISGTNSGAF
TRBJ2-7	TRBV4-3	ASSQDPGQGGYEQY
TRBJ1-3	TRBV9	ASSPRTAGNTIY
TRBJ2-1	TRBV9	ASSVLGQSSYNEQF
TRBJ1-2	TRBV12-3/TRBV12-4	ASSRTLPGNNYGYT
TRBJ2-7	TRBV29-1	SVGGLATYEQY
TRBJ2-1	TRBV5-1	ASSLRESMRNEQF
TRBJ2-1	TRBV20-1	SASPWDYSGNEQF
TRBJ2-2	TRBV4-2	ASSHAGLAGGNTGELF
TRBJ2-2	TRBV11-1	ASSLSGRGGDTGELF
TRBJ2-7	TRBV20-1	SAYESGTPIRLPYEQY
TRBJ2-5	TRBV19	ASSPYAGTGVETQY
TRBJ1-2	TRBV12-3/TRBV12-4	ASKFRSDYGYT
TRBJ2-5	TRBV28	ASDGLAGETQY
TRBJ1-1	TRBV7-2	ASSLEAGGSV
TRBJ2-1	TRBV6-2/TRBV6-3	ASSTGLGYNEQF
TRBJ1-1	TRBV20-1	SARTVLTEAF
TRBJ2-7	TRBV30	AWRADLGVNEQY
TRBJ2-1	TRBV19	ASSITRAGNEQF
TRBJ2-1	TRBV7-3	ASSSSVGILNEQF
TRBJ2-1	TRBV21-1	ASRASGTNNEQF
TRBJ2-4	TRBV28	ASSTDSIQY
TRBJ2-1	TRBV20-1	SAEPGLAGSLSSYNEQF
TRBJ2-4	TRBV12-3/TRBV12-4	ASSFGRNIQY
TRBJ2-1	TRBV20-1	SPGIGYNEQF
TRBJ2-1	TRBV4-3	ASSQDTSGYNEQF
TRBJ2-1	TRBV5-1	ASRRGLAGSNEQF